Here is one TCR beta chain with its context. The entry originates in a study of blood T cell repertoires in COVID-19. Study-wide context: Donors in the United States, Italy and Spain gave samples during acute or convalescent COVID-19. The cDNA or gDNA used as material had been derived from T cells, B-cell-depleted T cells, or PBMCs.

Germline V gives CDR1 MNHEY, CDR2 SVGAGI. Trimming removed 2 bases from V and 2 bases from J; junction bases left unmatched: 6. CDR3 size: 15 residues. In the original workflow: Estimates of nucleated cell counts were drawn from the amplification of reference gene primers. The protocol was immunoSEQ multiplex PCR, while the TCRdb copy is restricted to in-frame clones and leaves out a portion. V, J and clone size are taken as reported in that table, and D and trimming were inferred from the DNA itself. The sample has about 62,000 clones; just under 95% are singletons. This TCR was sampled from a human donor in a cohort sampled during active COVID-19. The gene calls are TRBV6-5 and TRBJ2-7; 7 bases map to TRBD1. The sample comprised peripheral blood. CDR3 bases: TGTGCCAGCAGTTACCAAAGGGGGCTCCCCTACGAGCAGTACTTC. This translates into CASSYQRGLPYEQYF.